The 23 T cell receptor beta chains below all came from one sample that was sequenced in a study of blood T cell repertoires in COVID-19 (TCRdb year 2020). Library preparation employed the immunoSEQ multiplex PCR assay. TCRdb retrieved this table from immuneACCESS and kept in-frame rearrangements only. Not all clones are present; in checked studies, unresolved V genes account for under half, and no reason is known for the remainder. The sample records 60,000 to 95,000 clones, 90% of which are singletons. The top ten hold about 16% of the sample. Sequenced material: peripheral blood. All receptors derive from a woman of 80 years or more with active or convalescent COVID-19.

The chain is built from TRBV5-5 and TRBJ2-7; tentative D call: TRBD2 (5 bases). Per the germline V gene, CDR1 is SGHKS and CDR2 is YYEKEE (reference sequence). The V gene lost 4 bases and the J gene lost 2 bases, with 16 bases spanning the gap. The CDR3 extends over 15 amino acids. CDR3: CASSPRSLVTYEQYF. CDR3 in DNA: TGTGCCAGCAGCCCACGGTCACTAGTAACCTACGAGCAGTACTTC.

Here the CDR3 reads CASSSLASFNEQFF. The CDR3 DNA reads TGTGCCAGCAGCTCCCTAGCTAGTTTCAATGAGCAGTTCTTC. The V gene is TRBV11-2, the J gene TRBJ2-1, with D possibly being TRBD2 (5 bases). The CDR3 contains 14 residues. V shed 4 bases and J shed 6 bases, with 13 bases lying between them. The germline V gene encodes CDR1 SGHAT and CDR2 FQNNGV.

This chain joins TRBV5-1 and TRBJ2-5; 12 positions match TRBD2. This CDR3 region has 19 residues. In germline, CDR1 is SGHRS, CDR2 YFSETQ. Trimming took 3 bases from V and 2 from J; bases not matched to a gene: 14. CDR3 nucleotides: TGCGCCAGCAGCTCCCTATATTTGACTAGCGGGGGCCAGCAAGAGACCCAGTACTTC. This sequence encodes CASSSLYLTSGGQQETQYF.

V is TRBV5-5 and J is TRBJ1-6; D unclear. Per germline, CDR1 SGHKS and CDR2 YYEKEE (reference sequence). Between the trimmed V and J ends, which lost 0 bases and 7 bases, there was a span of 8 bases. The CDR3 is 14 amino acids. Here the CDR3 reads CASSLDPVNSPLHF. In DNA form, the CDR3 reads TGTGCCAGCAGCTTGGATCCGGTAAATTCACCCCTCCACTTT.

The rearrangement links TRBV30 to TRBJ2-1; a weak D match, TRBD2 (7 bases). This CDR3 contains 13 residues. CDR1 GTSNPN and CDR2 SVGIG come from the germline V gene (reference sequence). V shed 0 bases and J shed 8 bases, with 11 bases lying between them. The CDR3 here is CAWSVSGGDEQFF. The DNA for the CDR3 is TGTGCCTGGAGTGTTTCGGGGGGCGATGAGCAGTTCTTC.

This chain uses TRBV27 with TRBJ2-3; D perhaps matches TRBD2 (6 bases). Germline CDR1 reads MNHEY; CDR2 reads SMNVEV (reference sequence). V lost 3 bases and J 4 bases, leaving 11 bases between the germline ends. The CDR3 loop spans 14 amino acids. The CDR3 spells CASSFGSGADTQYF. The CDR3 nucleotides read TGTGCCAGCAGTTTCGGGTCGGGGGCAGATACGCAGTATTTT.

The V and J genes are TRBV5-4 and TRBJ2-7; the match to TRBD1 covers 9 bases. The CDR3 has 16 residues. Looked up from germline, CDR1 is SGHNT and CDR2 is YYREEE (reference sequence). The V and J ends lost 4 bases and 3 bases, in that order; junction bases with no gene match: 11. The CDR3 is CASSQGGTGRGYEQYF. In nucleotides, the CDR3 is TGTGCCAGCAGCCAGGGTGGGACAGGGAGGGGCTACGAGCAGTACTTC.

This chain uses TRBV7-2 with TRBJ1-6; perhaps TRBD1 as D (5 bases). Trimming removed 5 bases from V and 9 bases from J, with 17 bases in between. The CDR3 is 15 amino acids. The V gene's germline CDR1 is SGHTA and CDR2 FQGNSA. CDR3 nucleotide sequence: TGTGCCAGCAGCCGCCTAGGGGATAAAGGTTCACCCCTCCACTTT. It encodes CASSRLGDKGSPLHF.

The chain combines TRBV6-5 with TRBJ2-3, with D unclear. The germline V and J ends were trimmed by 7 bases and 0 bases, with 11 bases remaining between them. Germline CDR1 MNHEY, CDR2 SVGAGI. This CDR3 is built from 14 residues. The DNA of the CDR3 is TGTGCCAGCACCCCGATTACTAGCACAGATACGCAGTATTTT. Its protein product is CASTPITSTDTQYF.

The chain is built from TRBV7-9 and TRBJ1-1, with 9 bases matching TRBD1. The CDR3 is 14 amino acids. Germline-derived CDR1 and CDR2 are SEHNR and FQNEAQ (reference sequence). V lost 1 base, J lost 6 bases, and 3 bases stayed unmatched. The CDR3, as DNA: TGTGCCAGCAGCTTAGTCGGGACAGGGTCTGAAGCTTTCTTT. Its protein is CASSLVGTGSEAFF.

CDR3 bases: TGTGCCAGTAGAGACAGCGTACCGACCAACTATGGCTACACCTTC. Protein sequence: CASRDSVPTNYGYTF. The chain employs TRBV19 and TRBJ1-2; D possibly corresponds to TRBD1 (5 bases). The germline V gene encodes CDR1 LNHDA and CDR2 SQIVND (reference sequence). The CDR3 consists of 15 residues. V was shortened by 6 bases and J by 2 bases, with 16 bases between the two germline ends.

This chain links TRBV5-4 with TRBJ1-2; D might be TRBD1 (6 bases). The length of the CDR3 is 16 residues. Deletions cut 0 bases from V and 5 bases from J, with 17 bases between. Germline V lookup: CDR1 SGHNT, CDR2 YYREEE (reference sequence). In nucleotides, the CDR3 is TGTGCCAGCAGCTTGGGGATGGGGGGGCCGCGGTATGGCTACACCTTC. This encodes CASSLGMGGPRYGYTF.

V and J are TRBV7-2 and TRBJ2-2; D is uncertain. V lost 1 base and J 4 bases, leaving 7 bases between the germline ends. This CDR3 has 14 residues. The germline V gene has CDR1 SGHTA and CDR2 FQGNSA. CDR3 bases: TGTGCCAGCAGCTTAGGGTCGGGCACCGGGGAGCTGTTTTTT. It is translated as CASSLGSGTGELFF.

The chain combines TRBV29-1 with TRBJ1-1; D call uncertain. The germline gives CDR1 SQVTM, CDR2 ANQGSEA. This CDR3 has 11 residues. V was clipped by 3 bases and J by 1 base, with 3 bases between them. The CDR3 is CSVEANTEAFF. In DNA, the CDR3 is TGCAGCGTTGAGGCGAACACTGAAGCTTTCTTT.

This sequence joins TRBV28 and TRBJ1-3, with D perhaps matching TRBD1 (6 bases). V was trimmed by 3 bases and J by 0 bases, leaving 9 bases between them. CDR3 size: 15 residues. CDR1 is MDHEN and CDR2 is SYDVKM in the germline V gene. CDR3 amino acids: CASSFEGGSGNTIYF. The CDR3 region has the DNA TGTGCCAGCAGTTTCGAAGGGGGCTCTGGAAACACCATATATTTT.

The CDR3 DNA follows: TGTGCCATCAGTCCGGGACAGGAGGTTGAAAAACTGTTTTTT. Translation gives CAISPGQEVEKLFF. The chain combines TRBV10-3 with TRBJ1-4; 8 positions match TRBD1. CDR1 is ENHRY and CDR2 is SYGVKD in the germline V gene. V lost 5 bases and J lost 7; bases outside the gene matches: 6. The CDR3 covers 14 residues.

The chain uses TRBV7-2 and TRBJ2-7; 7 nucleotides line up with TRBD2. Germline loops: CDR1 SGHTA, CDR2 FQGNSA. Losses at the gene ends were 0 bases for V and 3 bases for J; bases not matched to a gene: 8. The CDR3 has 16 amino acids. CDR3 nucleotides: TGTGCCAGCAGCTTAGCGCAAGGGACGGGGGGCTACGAGCAGTACTTC. The encoded protein is CASSLAQGTGGYEQYF. Together with reference TRBV7-2 and TRBJ2-7, the CDR3 gives the full variable domain: GAGVSQSPSNKVTEKGKDVELRCDPISGHTALYWYRQSLGQGLEFLIYFQGNSAPDKSGLPSDRFSAERTGGSVSTLTIQRTQQEDSAVYLCASSLAQGTGGYEQYFGPGTRLTVT.

This chain connects TRBV2 to TRBJ1-5; a possible D gene is TRBD1 (6 bases). V was pared by 2 bases and J by 7 bases, with 15 bases between. Germline CDR1 SNHLY, CDR2 FYNNEI. The CDR3 covers 15 residues. The CDR3 region is CASSETRGARQPQHF. In nucleotides, the CDR3 is TGTGCCAGCAGTGAAACCCGGGGGGCGCGGCAGCCCCAGCATTTT. The variable domain in full, with the rest retrieved from reference TRBV2 and TRBJ1-5, is EPEVTQTPSHQVTQMGQEVILRCVPISNHLYFYWYRQILGQKVEFLVSFYNNEISEKSEIFDDQFSVERPDGSNFTLKIRSTKLEDSAMYFCASSETRGARQPQHFGDGTRLSIL.

This sequence joins TRBV4-2 and TRBJ2-5, with a tentative D call TRBD1 (6 bases). V lost 2 bases to trimming and J lost 4 bases, with 14 bases between them. The CDR3 has 15 amino acids. CDR1 is LGHNA and CDR2 is YNFKEQ in the germline V gene. CDR3 DNA sequence: TGTGCCAGCAGCCAACTAAAAACAGGGCTAGAGACCCAGTACTTC. Encoded protein: CASSQLKTGLETQYF.

The chain combines TRBV19 with TRBJ1-6; 7 positions match TRBD1. This CDR3 is built from 16 residues. The trim removed 4 bases at V and 7 bases at J, leaving 10 bases unmatched. From germline, CDR1 is LNHDA and CDR2 SQIVND (reference sequence). The CDR3 nucleotides are TGTGCCAGTAGTAACCGTGGACAGGAACGGAATTCACCCCTCCACTTT. Translation gives CASSNRGQERNSPLHF.

The rearrangement links TRBV7-9 to TRBJ2-7; the match to TRBD2 covers 12 bases. V was clipped by 5 bases and J by 3 bases; unmatched bases: 17. Germline CDR1 and CDR2: SEHNR and FQNEAQ (reference sequence). There are 19 residues in the CDR3. The CDR3 DNA reads TGTGCCAGCAGCCCCTCGGTGGGGCAACTAGCGGGGGGTTACTACGAGCAGTACTTC. Translating it yields CASSPSVGQLAGGYYEQYF.

The chain uses TRBV5-1 and TRBJ2-7, with a weak D call TRBD1 (6 bases). This CDR3 is built from 15 residues. The germline V and J ends were trimmed by 2 bases and 5 bases, with 17 bases remaining between them. Germline values: CDR1 SGHRS, CDR2 YFSETQ. The CDR3 here is CASSLQGIGHDEQYF. The CDR3 bases are TGCGCCAGCAGCTTACAGGGTATTGGGCATGACGAGCAGTACTTC. Drawing the rest from reference TRBV5-1 and TRBJ2-7, the complete variable domain is KAGVTQTPRYLIKTRGQQVTLSCSPISGHRSVSWYQQTPGQGLQFLFEYFSETQRNKGNFPGRFSGRQFSNSRSEMNVSTLELGDSALYLCASSLQGIGHDEQYFGPGTRLTVT.

The V and J genes are TRBV13 and TRBJ2-7, with D possibly TRBD1 on 6 matching bases. This CDR3 is built from 16 residues. Germline V gene sequence: CDR1 PRHDT, CDR2 FYEKMQ (reference sequence). The V end was cut by 0 bases, the J end by 3 bases, with 15 bases between. The CDR3: CASSLGRGGAHYEQYF. The DNA of the CDR3 is TGTGCCAGCAGCTTAGGCAGGGGTGGTGCCCACTACGAGCAGTACTTC. The full variable domain, rest sourced from reference TRBV13 and TRBJ2-7, is AAGVIQSPRHLIKEKRETATLKCYPIPRHDTVYWYQQGPGQDPQFLISFYEKMQSDKGSIPDRFSAQQFSDYHSELNMSSLELGDSALYFCASSLGRGGAHYEQYFGPGTRLTVT.